This T cell receptor (beta chain) is from a study of CD8 T cells in ankylosing spondylitis. Scientists made TCR beta libraries using quantitative 5'-RACE with molecular barcodes. MiXCR, run by TCRdb on the 5' RACE reads, gives a single entry per CDR3 protein. The sample lists around 480,000 distinct CDR3 sequences; approximately 17% were seen once. General study findings and limits: Within peripheral blood, clones linked to disease were CD8+ and relatively rare. A motif of eight or nine highly homologous TCR beta variants was seen as apparently characteristic of ankylosing spondylitis blood. Clones linked to disease were reported to show significant enrichment in matched ankylosing spondylitis synovial fluid. Reactive arthritis synovial fluid and blood were previously reported to contain some motif variants.

About this clonotype itself: The antigen remains undetermined.

With 4 bases clipped from V and 5 bases from J, the junction kept 13 bases outside the gene matches. The CDR3 contains 19 residues. Germline loops: CDR1 SNHLY, CDR2 FYNNEI. This TCR came from a male donor with ankylosing spondylitis. Sequenced: blood, either unsorted or a sorted T cell fraction (not recorded which). The rearrangement links TRBV2 to TRBJ2-1; 14 bases fit TRBD2. Written as DNA, the CDR3 is TGTGCCAGCAGTGTCAGTGGGACTAGCGGGAGTCGCCTAAACAATGAGCAGTTCTTC. Translation: CASSVSGTSGSRLNNEQFF.